These 2 T cell receptor beta chains came from one sample sequenced in a study of shared clonotypes between healthy human individuals. Produced via immunoSEQ multiplex PCR; TCRdb's table is partial and in-frame only. Of more than 2 million clones in the sample, approximately 94% were seen once. Sequencing input: naive CD4+ T cells sorted from blood. Regarding subset: CD45RA+ positively selected. All receptors come from a young man in good health.

The V and J genes are TRBV5-4 and TRBJ2-7; D possibly matches TRBD1 or TRBD2 (6 bases each). CDR3 size: 16 residues. Per germline, CDR1 SGHNT and CDR2 YYREEE (reference sequence). With 3 bases removed from V and 2 bases from J, the gap between germline ends came to 18 bases. This chain's CDR3 is CASSSRGERFAYEQYF. The CDR3 region has the DNA TGTGCCAGCAGCTCAAGGGGGGAAAGGTTTGCCTACGAGCAGTACTTC. Full variable domain (rest looked up from reference TRBV5-4 and TRBJ2-7): ETGVTQSPTHLIKTRGQQVTLRCSSQSGHNTVSWYQQALGQGPQFIFQYYREEENGRGNFPPRFSGLQFPNYSSELNVNALELDDSALYLCASSSRGERFAYEQYFGPGTRLTVT.

The chain's CDR3 is CASSVQGEAFF. The CDR3 DNA reads TGCGCCAGCAGCGTACAGGGTGAAGCTTTCTTT. This rearrangement joins TRBV5-1 to TRBJ1-1; D possibly corresponds to TRBD1 (6 bases). V dropped 4 bases and J dropped 7 bases, with 8 bases sitting between them. The CDR3 sequence is 11 residues long. CDR1 SGHRS and CDR2 YFSETQ come from the germline V gene.